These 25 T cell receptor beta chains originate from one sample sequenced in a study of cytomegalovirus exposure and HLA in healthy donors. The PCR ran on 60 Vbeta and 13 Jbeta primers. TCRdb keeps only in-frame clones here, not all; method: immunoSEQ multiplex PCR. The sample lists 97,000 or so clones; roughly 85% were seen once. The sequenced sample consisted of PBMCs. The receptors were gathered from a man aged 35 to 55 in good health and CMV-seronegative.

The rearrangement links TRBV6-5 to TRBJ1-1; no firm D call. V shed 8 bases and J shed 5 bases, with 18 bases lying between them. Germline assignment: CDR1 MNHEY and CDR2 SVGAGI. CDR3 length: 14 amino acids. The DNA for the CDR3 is TGTGCCAGCGGCCGGGATACATTCGGAACTGAAGCTTTCTTT. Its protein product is CASGRDTFGTEAFF.

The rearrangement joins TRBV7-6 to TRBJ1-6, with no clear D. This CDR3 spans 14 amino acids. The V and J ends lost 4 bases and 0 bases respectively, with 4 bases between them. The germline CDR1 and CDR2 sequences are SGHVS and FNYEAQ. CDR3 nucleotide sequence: TGTGCCAGCAGCTCCAGCTCCTATAATTCACCCCTCCACTTT. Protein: CASSSSSYNSPLHF. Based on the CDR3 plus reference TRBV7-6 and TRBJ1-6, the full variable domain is GAGVSQSPRYKVTKRGQDVALRCDPISGHVSLYWYRQALGQGPEFLTYFNYEAQQDKSGLPNDRFSAERPEGSISTLTIQRTEQRDSAMYRCASSSSSYNSPLHFGNGTRLTVT.

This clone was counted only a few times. The CDR3 DNA is TGTGCCAGCAGCTTAGCTGGGGAGGGAAGCAATCAGCCCCAGCATTTT. The encoded protein is CASSLAGEGSNQPQHF. The chain recombines TRBV7-6 with TRBJ1-5; D is undetermined. The germline V gene encodes CDR1 SGHVS and CDR2 FNYEAQ. V dropped 0 bases and J dropped 1 base, with 10 bases sitting between them. CDR3 length: 16 residues.

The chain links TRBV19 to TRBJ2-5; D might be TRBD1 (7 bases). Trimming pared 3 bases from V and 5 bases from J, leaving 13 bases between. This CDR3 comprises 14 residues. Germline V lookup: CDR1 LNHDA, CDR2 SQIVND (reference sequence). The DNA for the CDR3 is TGTGCCAGTAGTATTGACAGGGACTTGGAGACCCAGTACTTC. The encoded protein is CASSIDRDLETQYF.

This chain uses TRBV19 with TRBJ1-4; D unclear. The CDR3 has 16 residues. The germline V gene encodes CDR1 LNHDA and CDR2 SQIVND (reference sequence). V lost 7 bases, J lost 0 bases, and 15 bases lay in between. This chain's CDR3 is CASILEAPPTNEKLFF. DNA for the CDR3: TGTGCCAGTATCCTAGAGGCCCCTCCAACTAATGAAAAACTGTTTTTT.

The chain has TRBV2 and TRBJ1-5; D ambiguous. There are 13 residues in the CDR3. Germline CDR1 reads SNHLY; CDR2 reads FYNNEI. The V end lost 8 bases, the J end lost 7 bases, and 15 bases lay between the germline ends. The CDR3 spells CASGSEGDQPQHF. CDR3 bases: TGTGCCAGCGGGTCAGAAGGAGACCAGCCCCAGCATTTT.

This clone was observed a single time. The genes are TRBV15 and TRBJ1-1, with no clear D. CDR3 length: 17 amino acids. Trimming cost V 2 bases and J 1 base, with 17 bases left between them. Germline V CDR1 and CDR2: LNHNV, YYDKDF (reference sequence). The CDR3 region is CATSRRPPPTGNTEAFF. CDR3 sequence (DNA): TGTGCCACCAGCAGAAGACCGCCCCCGACGGGGAACACTGAAGCTTTCTTT.

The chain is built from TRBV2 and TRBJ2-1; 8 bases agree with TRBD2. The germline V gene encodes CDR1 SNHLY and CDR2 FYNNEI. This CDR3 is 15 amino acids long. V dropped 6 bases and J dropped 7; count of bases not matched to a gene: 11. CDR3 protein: CASRLGLAPFNEQFF. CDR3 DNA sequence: TGTGCCAGCAGACTAGGACTAGCTCCCTTTAATGAGCAGTTCTTC.

The CDR3 region has the DNA TGTGCCAGCAGCTCCACCAATCCGGGACAGGGGACTAGCCAAGGCTATGGCTACACCTTC. It yields the protein CASSSTNPGQGTSQGYGYTF. The chain carries TRBV7-3 and TRBJ1-2, with 10 bases that match TRBD1. V trimming: 4 bases; J trimming: 4 bases; junction bases outside the gene matches: 21. Germline assignment: CDR1 SGHTA and CDR2 FQGTGA. This CDR3 region has 20 residues.

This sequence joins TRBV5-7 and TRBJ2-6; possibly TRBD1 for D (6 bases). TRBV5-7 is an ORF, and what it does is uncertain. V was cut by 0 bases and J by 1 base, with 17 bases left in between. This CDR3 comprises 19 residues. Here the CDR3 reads CASSLGRGRNVSGANVLTF. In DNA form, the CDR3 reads TGTGCCAGCAGCTTGGGCAGGGGTAGGAACGTGTCTGGGGCCAACGTCCTGACTTTC.

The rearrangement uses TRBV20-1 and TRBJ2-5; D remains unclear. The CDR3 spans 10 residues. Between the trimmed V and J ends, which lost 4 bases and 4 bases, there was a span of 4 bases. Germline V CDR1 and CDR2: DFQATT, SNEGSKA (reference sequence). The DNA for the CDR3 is TGCAGTGCTACTCCAGAGACCCAGTACTTC. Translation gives CSATPETQYF.

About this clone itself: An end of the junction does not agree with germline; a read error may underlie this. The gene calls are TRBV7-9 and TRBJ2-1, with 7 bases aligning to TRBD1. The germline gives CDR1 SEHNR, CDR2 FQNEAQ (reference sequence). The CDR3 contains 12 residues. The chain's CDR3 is CSSSRTGNEQFF. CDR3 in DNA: TGTTCCAGCAGCCGGACAGGTAATGAGCAGTTCTTC.

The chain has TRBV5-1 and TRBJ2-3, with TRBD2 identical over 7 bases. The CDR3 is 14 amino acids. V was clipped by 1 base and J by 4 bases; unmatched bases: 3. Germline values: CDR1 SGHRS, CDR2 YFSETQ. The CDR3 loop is CASSLIGGSDTQYF. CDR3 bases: TGCGCCAGCAGCTTGATCGGGGGGTCAGATACGCAGTATTTT.

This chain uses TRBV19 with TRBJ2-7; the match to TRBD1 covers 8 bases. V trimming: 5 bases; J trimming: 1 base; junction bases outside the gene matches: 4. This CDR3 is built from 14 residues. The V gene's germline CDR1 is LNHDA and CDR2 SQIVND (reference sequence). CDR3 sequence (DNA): TGTGCCAGTAGTCGGACAGGGACATCCTACGAGCAGTACTTC. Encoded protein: CASSRTGTSYEQYF.

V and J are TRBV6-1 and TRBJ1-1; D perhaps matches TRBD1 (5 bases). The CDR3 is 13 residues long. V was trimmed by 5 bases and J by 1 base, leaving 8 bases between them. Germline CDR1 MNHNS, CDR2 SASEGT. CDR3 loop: CASSKQENTEAFF. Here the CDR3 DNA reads TGTGCCAGCAGTAAACAGGAGAACACTGAAGCTTTCTTT.

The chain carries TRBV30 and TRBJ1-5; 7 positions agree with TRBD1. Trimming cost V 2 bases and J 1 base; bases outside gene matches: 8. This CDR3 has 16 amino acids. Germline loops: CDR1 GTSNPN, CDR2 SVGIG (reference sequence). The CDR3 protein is CAWSTGTAFSNQPQHF. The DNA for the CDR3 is TGTGCCTGGAGTACCGGGACAGCATTCAGCAATCAGCCCCAGCATTTT.

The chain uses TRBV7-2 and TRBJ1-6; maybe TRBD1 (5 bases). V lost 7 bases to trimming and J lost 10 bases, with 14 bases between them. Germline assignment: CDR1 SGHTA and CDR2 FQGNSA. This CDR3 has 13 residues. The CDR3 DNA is TGTGCCAGCACTGGGGGGTATCTGTCACCCCTCCACTTT. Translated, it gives CASTGGYLSPLHF.

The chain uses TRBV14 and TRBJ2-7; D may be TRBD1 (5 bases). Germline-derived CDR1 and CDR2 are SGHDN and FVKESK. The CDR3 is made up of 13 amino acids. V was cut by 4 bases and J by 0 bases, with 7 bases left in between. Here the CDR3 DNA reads TGTGCCAGCAGCCCAGGGCTCTCCTACGAGCAGTACTTC. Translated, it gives CASSPGLSYEQYF.

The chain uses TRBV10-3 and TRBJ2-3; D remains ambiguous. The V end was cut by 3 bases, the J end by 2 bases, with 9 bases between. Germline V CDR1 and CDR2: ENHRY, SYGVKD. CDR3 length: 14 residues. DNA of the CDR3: TGTGCCATCAGTGACCACAGAAACACAGATACGCAGTATTTT. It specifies CAISDHRNTDTQYF.

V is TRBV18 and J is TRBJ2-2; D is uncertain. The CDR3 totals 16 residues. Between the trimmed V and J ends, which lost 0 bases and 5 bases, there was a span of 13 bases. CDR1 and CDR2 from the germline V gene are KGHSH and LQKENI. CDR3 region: CASSPPASGGTGELFF. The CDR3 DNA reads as TGTGCCAGCTCACCACCGGCTAGTGGCGGTACCGGGGAGCTGTTTTTT. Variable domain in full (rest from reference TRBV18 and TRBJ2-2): NAGVMQNPRHLVRRRGQEARLRCSPMKGHSHVYWYRQLPEEGLKFMVYLQKENIIDESGMPKERFSAEFPKEGPSILRIQQVVRGDSAAYFCASSPPASGGTGELFFGEGSRLTVL.

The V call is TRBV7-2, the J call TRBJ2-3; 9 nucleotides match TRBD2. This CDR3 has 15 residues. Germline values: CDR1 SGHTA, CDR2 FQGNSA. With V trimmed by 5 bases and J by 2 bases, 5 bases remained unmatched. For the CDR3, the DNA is TGTGCCAGCAGCCCAGCGGGGGGATTCACAGATACGCAGTATTTT. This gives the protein CASSPAGGFTDTQYF.

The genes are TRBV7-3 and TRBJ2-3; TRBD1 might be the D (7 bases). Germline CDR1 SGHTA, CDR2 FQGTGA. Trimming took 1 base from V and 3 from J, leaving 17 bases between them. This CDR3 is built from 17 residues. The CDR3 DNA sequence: TGTGCCAGCAGCTTAAGGGGGGACAGAGCATCAACAGATACGCAGTATTTT. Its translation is CASSLRGDRASTDTQYF.

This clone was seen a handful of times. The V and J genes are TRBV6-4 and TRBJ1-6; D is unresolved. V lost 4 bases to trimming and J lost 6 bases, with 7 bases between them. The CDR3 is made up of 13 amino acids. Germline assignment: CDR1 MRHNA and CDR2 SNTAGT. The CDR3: CASSVLINSPLHF. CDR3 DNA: TGTGCCAGCAGTGTCCTTATTAATTCACCCCTCCACTTT.

The CDR3 bases are TGTGCCAGTACCGTGTCAGGAACCAACGTCCTGACTTTC. Translating gives CASTVSGTNVLTF. The chain employs TRBV19 and TRBJ2-6, with D uncertain. V was clipped by 7 bases and J by 8 bases, with 12 bases between them. Germline CDR1 LNHDA, CDR2 SQIVND (reference sequence). This CDR3 comprises 13 residues.

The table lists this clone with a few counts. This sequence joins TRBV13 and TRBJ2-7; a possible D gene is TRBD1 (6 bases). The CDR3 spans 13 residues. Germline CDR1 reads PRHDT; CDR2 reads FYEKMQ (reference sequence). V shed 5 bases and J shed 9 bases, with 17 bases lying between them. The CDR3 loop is CASSQVGGRVQYF. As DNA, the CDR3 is TGTGCCAGCAGCCAGGTTGGGGGCCGGGTGCAGTACTTC.